This T cell receptor (beta chain) was retrieved from a study of T cell responses to AZD1222 COVID-19 vaccine. The ends were cut back, 5 bases at V and 3 bases at J, with 11 bases in the middle. The CDR3 runs 15 residues. The germline gives CDR1 SGHTA, CDR2 FQGTGA. Overall study findings and caveats: Spike-specific TCR breadth and depth rose after two AZD1222 doses.

On this clone: Its specificity is not known.

Data came from immunoSEQ multiplex PCR; TCRdb stores just in-frame clones and leaves some out. The sample has 80,000 or so clones; 70% to 90% are singletons. Specimen: peripheral blood, collected on day 0 of AZD1222 vaccination. The clonotype was recovered from an adult in good health. The rearrangement joins TRBV7-3 to TRBJ2-6; D call uncertain. The CDR3 sequence is CASSQKGVGANVLTF. Here the CDR3 DNA reads TGTGCCAGCAGCCAGAAGGGTGTTGGGGCCAACGTCCTGACTTTC. Based on the CDR3 plus reference TRBV7-3 and TRBJ2-6, the full variable domain is GAGVSQTPSNKVTEKGKYVELRCDPISGHTALYWYRQSLGQGPEFLIYFQGTGAADDSGLPNDRFFAVRPEGSVSTLKIQRTERGDSAVYLCASSQKGVGANVLTFGAGSRLTVL.